The 21 T cell receptor beta chains reported below all come from one sample, sequenced in a study of post-analysis software for immune sequencing data. General study findings and limits: Included in a set of four or five TRBV segments more frequent in patients than controls were TRBV5-6, TRBV5-1 and TRBV20-1.

The antigens of these receptors remain unknown. TCR beta cDNA libraries included unique molecular identifiers. Each CDR3 protein gets one entry after TCRdb re-called the PCR reads with MiXCR. The sample has fewer than 600,000 distinct CDR3 sequences, nearly 45% seen once. Specimen: blood. The receptors originated from a girl aged 5 to 17 with multiple sclerosis.

CDR3 sequence: CASSYSRLAGGRDNEQFF. For the CDR3, the DNA is TGTGCCAGCAGTTACAGCCGACTAGCGGGAGGGAGGGACAATGAGCAGTTCTTC. The chain combines TRBV6-2 or TRBV6-3 with TRBJ2-1, with 14 bases matching TRBD2. The V gene's germline CDR1 is MNHEY and CDR2 SVGEGT. With V trimmed by 2 bases and J by 5 bases, 8 bases remained unmatched. This CDR3 contains 18 residues.

The chain combines TRBV4-1 with TRBJ2-1; 9 nucleotides line up with TRBD2. The V and J ends lost 3 bases and 4 bases, in that order; junction bases with no gene match: 10. Germline V CDR1 and CDR2: MGHRA, YSYEKL. CDR3 length: 17 amino acids. The CDR3: CASSQTLEGLAYNEQFF. The DNA for the CDR3 is TGCGCCAGCAGCCAGACGTTAGAGGGACTAGCTTACAATGAGCAGTTCTTC.

This clonotype was counted between two and nine times. The chain joins TRBV20-1 to TRBJ2-7; D unclear. The V end lost 0 bases, the J end lost 6 bases, and 9 bases lay between the germline ends. Germline V gene lookup returns CDR1 DFQATT and CDR2 SNEGSKA (reference sequence). The CDR3 has 12 amino acids. CDR3 in amino acids: CSARDYSSEQYF. CDR3 sequence (DNA): TGCAGTGCTAGAGATTACTCTAGCGAGCAGTACTTC.

As regards this clonotype: A junction boundary mismatches the germline segment, possibly from a read error. The chain couples TRBV29-1 to TRBJ1-2; D remains unclear. CDR3 length: 12 residues. CDR1 is SQVTM and CDR2 is ANQGSEA in the germline V gene. The CDR3 reads CSVRLSGNGDTF. The CDR3 bases are TGCAGCGTACGGTTATCCGGGAATGGCGACACCTTC.

The rearrangement links TRBV9 to TRBJ2-7; D possibly corresponds to TRBD2 (7 bases). Germline V gene lookup returns CDR1 SGDLS and CDR2 YYNGEE. This CDR3 has 15 amino acids. Trimming cost V 0 bases and J 2 bases, with 12 bases left between them. The CDR3 here is CASSVEGGIPYEQYF. CDR3 DNA sequence: TGTGCCAGCAGCGTAGAGGGGGGGATTCCCTACGAGCAGTACTTC.

This clonotype has just one count. V is TRBV9 and J is TRBJ1-5; 7 positions match TRBD1. The CDR3 is made up of 15 amino acids. Trimming took 0 bases from V and 7 from J; bases not matched to a gene: 7. The germline V gene encodes CDR1 SGDLS and CDR2 YYNGEE. CDR3 residues: CASSVGQGVNQPQHF. The DNA of the CDR3 is TGTGCCAGCAGCGTAGGACAGGGTGTCAACCAGCCCCAGCATTTT. Looking up the rest from reference TRBV9 and TRBJ1-5 gives the full variable domain: DSGVTQTPKHLITATGQRVTLRCSPRSGDLSVYWYQQSLDQGLQFLIQYYNGEERAKGNILERFSAQQFPDLHSELNLSSLELGDSALYFCASSVGQGVNQPQHFGDGTRLSIL.

This clonotype came up a few times. J is TRBJ2-4 and V is TRBV9; 7 bases are shared with TRBD1. Judging by the DNA end, TRBJ2-5 fits better; the J call may be wrong. The CDR3 has 14 amino acids. Germline loops: CDR1 SGDLS, CDR2 YYNGEE. This CDR3 is CASSGIQGQETQYF. The CDR3 DNA follows: TGTGCCAGCAGCGGGATACAGGGGCAAGAGACCCAGTACTTC.

This chain connects TRBV7-6 to TRBJ2-3; D unresolved. With 4 bases removed from V and 2 bases from J, the gap between germline ends came to 13 bases. CDR3 length equals 15 residues. The germline gives CDR1 SGHVS, CDR2 FNYEAQ. The CDR3: CASSSRPGLTDTQYF. The CDR3, as DNA: TGTGCCAGCAGCTCCCGCCCTGGGCTCACAGATACGCAGTATTTT.

The chain couples TRBV4-2 to TRBJ2-7; TRBD2 matches 12 bases. The V gene's germline CDR1 is LGHNA and CDR2 YNFKEQ. The CDR3 has 16 amino acids. Trimming cost V 2 bases and J 0 bases; bases outside gene matches: 2. CDR3 DNA sequence: TGTGCCAGCAGCCAAAGGACTAGCGGGGACTCCTACGAGCAGTACTTC. As protein: CASSQRTSGDSYEQYF.

This clonotype was picked up one time. The rearrangement joins TRBV5-1 to TRBJ2-3; TRBD1 might be the D (5 bases). V lost 3 bases to trimming and J lost 1 base, with 9 bases between them. This CDR3 spans 14 amino acids. Per the germline V gene, CDR1 is SGHRS and CDR2 is YFSETQ. The CDR3 bases are TGCGCCAGCAGCTCTCAACAGGGCACAGATACGCAGTATTTT. This translates into CASSSQQGTDTQYF.

This clonotype was seen a handful of times. The V call is TRBV7-8, the J call TRBJ1-6, with D possibly TRBD1 on 5 matching bases. Trimming removed 5 bases at V and 5 bases at J, with 10 bases between. This CDR3 region has 14 residues. Per the germline V gene, CDR1 is SGHVS and CDR2 is FQNEAQ. The CDR3 sequence is CASSPDSNNSPLHF. For the CDR3, the DNA is TGTGCCAGCAGCCCAGACAGCAATAATTCACCCCTCCACTTT.

This clonotype was seen a few times. The rearrangement links TRBV6-2 or TRBV6-3 to TRBJ2-7, with 13 bases lining up with TRBD2. Germline V gene data show CDR1 as MNHEY and CDR2 as SVGEGT. Unmatched junction bases numbered 6, after V lost 7 bases and J lost 3 bases. CDR3 length equals 15 residues. The CDR3 DNA sequence: TGTGCCAGCAATACCGGGACTAGCGGGATCTACGAGCAGTACTTC. Encoded protein: CASNTGTSGIYEQYF.

This clonotype showed up just a few times. This sequence joins TRBV7-3 and TRBJ2-6; maybe TRBD2 (6 bases). Germline-derived CDR1 and CDR2 are SGHTA and FQGTGA. Trimming stripped 8 bases from V and 6 bases from J, with 20 bases between. CDR3 size: 16 residues. The CDR3 region is CASGVGTSNAANVLTF. CDR3 sequence (DNA): TGTGCCAGCGGCGTGGGGACTTCTAATGCGGCCAACGTCCTGACTTTC.

The CDR3 loop is CASSLRTSEYNEQFF. The CDR3 DNA reads TGTGCCAGCAGCTTAAGGACTAGCGAATACAATGAGCAGTTCTTC. The chain links TRBV7-3 to TRBJ2-1; 9 bases align to TRBD2. The germline V gene encodes CDR1 SGHTA and CDR2 FQGTGA. The ends lost 1 base at V and 4 bases at J; junction bases unmatched: 2. The CDR3 consists of 15 residues.

V usage is TRBV13 and J usage is TRBJ2-5; either TRBD1 or TRBD2 may supply D (6 bases each). V lost 6 bases and J 5 bases, leaving 16 bases between the germline ends. This CDR3 contains 14 residues. CDR1 PRHDT and CDR2 FYEKMQ come from the germline V gene (reference sequence). The CDR3 region is CASSQGMTRETQYF. The CDR3 nucleotides read TGTGCCAGCAGTCAGGGGATGACTAGGGAGACCCAGTACTTC. The full variable domain, in which reference TRBV13 and TRBJ2-5 provide the parts outside the CDR3, is AAGVIQSPRHLIKEKRETATLKCYPIPRHDTVYWYQQGPGQDPQFLISFYEKMQSDKGSIPDRFSAQQFSDYHSELNMSSLELGDSALYFCASSQGMTRETQYFGPGTRLLVL.

This clonotype was recorded a few times. This chain joins TRBV7-8 and TRBJ1-4; a possible D gene is TRBD1 (6 bases). Germline values: CDR1 SGHVS, CDR2 FQNEAQ. V lost 5 bases, J lost 2 bases, and 12 bases lay in between. This CDR3 spans 15 amino acids. CDR3 sequence: CASSGRGSTNEKLFF. The CDR3 bases are TGTGCCAGCAGCGGAAGGGGGAGCACTAATGAAAAACTGTTTTTT.

The chain couples TRBV29-1 to TRBJ2-1; 7 positions agree with TRBD1. Losses at the gene ends were 7 bases for V and 7 bases for J; bases not matched to a gene: 19. The CDR3 is 16 amino acids. Per germline, CDR1 SQVTM and CDR2 ANQGSEA. The CDR3 DNA reads as TGCAGCGCCGAGGGCCCACAGGGGTTAGCTTGGAATGAGCAGTTCTTC. It specifies CSAEGPQGLAWNEQFF.

The J gene is TRBJ2-7, the V gene TRBV6-6, with 7 bases that match TRBD1. The V gene end was trimmed by 0 bases and the J gene end by 3 bases; junction bases not matched to a gene: 2. Germline lookup yields CDR1 MNHNY and CDR2 SVGAGI (reference sequence). CDR3 length: 14 residues. CDR3 in amino acids: CASSYSTGIYEQYF. The CDR3, as DNA: TGTGCCAGCAGTTACTCGACAGGGATCTACGAGCAGTACTTC.

The chain recombines TRBV6-5 with TRBJ2-5; a weak D match, TRBD2 (6 bases). Near its end, the DNA agrees better with TRBJ2-7, so the J call may be wrong. This CDR3 contains 13 residues. CDR1 is MNHEY and CDR2 is SVGAGI in the germline V gene. CDR3 DNA sequence: TGTGCCAGCAGCATTACGGGGACTTACGAGCAGTACTTC. Amino acid sequence: CASSITGTYEQYF.

This clonotype was detected ten times or more. V usage is TRBV5-1 and J usage is TRBJ2-1; 7 positions agree with TRBD1. J gave up 2 bases and V 1 base, and 3 bases lay outside the gene matches. Germline V gene lookup returns CDR1 SGHRS and CDR2 YFSETQ. The CDR3 consists of 15 residues. The CDR3 sequence is CASSLLQGAYNEQFF. CDR3 bases: TGCGCCAGCAGCTTGCTCCAGGGGGCCTACAATGAGCAGTTCTTC.

V usage is TRBV9 and J usage is TRBJ2-5, with D unclear. From germline, CDR1 is SGDLS and CDR2 YYNGEE. V was cut by 0 bases and J by 5 bases, with 11 bases left in between. The CDR3 consists of 14 residues. The CDR3 nucleotides are TGTGCCAGCAGCGTAGGCCTAGTCGGGGAGACCCAGTACTTC. It is translated as CASSVGLVGETQYF.